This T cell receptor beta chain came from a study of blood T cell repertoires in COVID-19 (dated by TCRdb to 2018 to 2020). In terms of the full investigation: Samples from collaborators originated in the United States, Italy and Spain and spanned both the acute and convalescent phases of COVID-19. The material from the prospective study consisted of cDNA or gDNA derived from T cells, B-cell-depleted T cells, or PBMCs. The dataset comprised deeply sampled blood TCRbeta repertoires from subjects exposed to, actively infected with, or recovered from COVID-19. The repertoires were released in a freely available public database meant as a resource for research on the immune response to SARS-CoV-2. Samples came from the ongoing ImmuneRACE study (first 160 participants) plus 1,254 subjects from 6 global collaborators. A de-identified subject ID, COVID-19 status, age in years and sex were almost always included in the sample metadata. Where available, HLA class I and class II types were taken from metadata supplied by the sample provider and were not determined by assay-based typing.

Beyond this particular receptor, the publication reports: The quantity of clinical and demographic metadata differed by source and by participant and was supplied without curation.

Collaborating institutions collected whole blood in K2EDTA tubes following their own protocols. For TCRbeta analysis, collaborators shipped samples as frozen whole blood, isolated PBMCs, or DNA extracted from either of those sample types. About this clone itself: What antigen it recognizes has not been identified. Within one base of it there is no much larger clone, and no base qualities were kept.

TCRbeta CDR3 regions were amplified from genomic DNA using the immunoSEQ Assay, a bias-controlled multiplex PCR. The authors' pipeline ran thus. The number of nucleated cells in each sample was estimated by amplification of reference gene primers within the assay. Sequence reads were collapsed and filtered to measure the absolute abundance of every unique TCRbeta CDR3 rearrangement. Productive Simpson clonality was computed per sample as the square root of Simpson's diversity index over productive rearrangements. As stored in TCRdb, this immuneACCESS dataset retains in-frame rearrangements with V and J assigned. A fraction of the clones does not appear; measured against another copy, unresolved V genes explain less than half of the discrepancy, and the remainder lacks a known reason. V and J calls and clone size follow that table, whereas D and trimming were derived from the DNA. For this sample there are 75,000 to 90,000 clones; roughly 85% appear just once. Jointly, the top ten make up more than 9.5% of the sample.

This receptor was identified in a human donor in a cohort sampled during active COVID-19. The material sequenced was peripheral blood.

The CDR3 in this case is CASSSLGRAYEQYF. The bases read TGTGCCAGCAGTTCCCTTGGGCGGGCCTACGAGCAGTACTTC. The V and J segments used are TRBV28 and TRBJ2-7; a tentative D call is TRBD2 (5 bases match). V sheds 4 bases and J sheds 2 bases, leaving 12 bases between their ends. From the cysteine through the phenylalanine, the CDR3 covers 14 amino acids. Only the CDR3 part of the read is kept: 42 bases, read in frame from the first base. The germline V gene specifies MDHEN as CDR1 and SYDVKM as CDR2.